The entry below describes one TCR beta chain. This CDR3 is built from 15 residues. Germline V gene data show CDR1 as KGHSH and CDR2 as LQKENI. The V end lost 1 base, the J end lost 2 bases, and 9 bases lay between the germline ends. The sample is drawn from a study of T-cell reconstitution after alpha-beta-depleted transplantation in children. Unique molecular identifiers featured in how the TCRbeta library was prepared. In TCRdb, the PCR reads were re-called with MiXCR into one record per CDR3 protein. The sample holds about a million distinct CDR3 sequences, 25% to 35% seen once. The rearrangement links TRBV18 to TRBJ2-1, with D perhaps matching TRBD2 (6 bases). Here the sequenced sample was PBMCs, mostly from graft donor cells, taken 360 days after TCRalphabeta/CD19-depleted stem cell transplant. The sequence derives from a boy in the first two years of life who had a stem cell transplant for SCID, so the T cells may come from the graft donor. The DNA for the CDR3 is TGTGCCAGCTCACCACTGGAGGGACCCTACAATGAGCAGTTCTTC. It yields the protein CASSPLEGPYNEQFF.